Below, 26 T cell receptor beta chains from the same sample are listed, as sequenced in a study of early T cells in non-severe SARS-CoV-2 infection. TCRdb called the 5' RACE reads again in MiXCR, with one record for every CDR3 protein. The sample yields more than 50,000 distinct CDR3 sequences, 10% to 15% seen once. The specimen comprised whole blood, sampled at baseline. The source of these receptors is an adult who was a healthcare worker with PCR-confirmed SARS-CoV-2 infection or an uninfected control (not recorded which).

In this sample, this clonotype turned up a few times. This sequence joins TRBV6-2 or TRBV6-3 and TRBJ1-5; 9 positions agree with TRBD1. Per the germline V gene, CDR1 is MNHEY and CDR2 is SVGEGT. V trimming: 5 bases; J trimming: 0 bases; junction bases outside the gene matches: 8. The CDR3 extends over 17 amino acids. The CDR3 spells CASSPLGQGYSNQPQHF. The CDR3 nucleotides are TGTGCCAGCAGTCCCCTGGGACAGGGATATAGCAATCAGCCCCAGCATTTT.

The rearrangement uses TRBV29-1 and TRBJ1-3; D gene unclear. Germline CDR1 and CDR2: SQVTM and ANQGSEA. The V end was cut by 7 bases, the J end by 0 bases, with 7 bases between. CDR3 length equals 12 residues. This chain's CDR3 is CSASDSGNTIYF. CDR3 nucleotide sequence: TGCAGCGCGTCCGACTCTGGAAACACCATATATTTT.

This clonotype has a handful of counts. The chain links TRBV6-5 to TRBJ1-1; D is uncertain. CDR3 length: 14 amino acids. Trimming left V 6 bases short and J 2 bases short, with 13 bases between. CDR1 and CDR2 from the germline V gene are MNHEY and SVGAGI. The chain's CDR3 is CASSDQTRNTEAFF. DNA of the CDR3: TGTGCCAGCAGCGACCAGACACGAAACACTGAAGCTTTCTTT.

This chain joins TRBV7-2 and TRBJ2-7; D remains ambiguous. V was clipped by 5 bases and J by 3 bases, with 14 bases between them. The CDR3 is 14 residues long. CDR1 is SGHTA, CDR2 FQGNSA, per germline. The CDR3 loop is CASSVGRQYYEQYF. DNA of the CDR3: TGTGCCAGCAGCGTTGGACGCCAATACTACGAGCAGTACTTC.

At least ten counts were recorded for this clonotype. The chain combines TRBV24-1 with TRBJ1-2; the D is unclear. The CDR3 length is 14 residues. CDR1 is KGHDR, CDR2 SFDVKD, per germline. The V end lost 2 bases, the J end lost 3 bases, and 9 bases lay between the germline ends. For the CDR3, the DNA is TGTGCCACCAGTGATTCTAGAGGTCACTATGGCTACACCTTC. The encoded protein is CATSDSRGHYGYTF.

The sample holds a few counts of this clonotype. J is TRBJ2-1 and V is TRBV7-8; perhaps D is TRBD1 or TRBD2 (5 bases each). The CDR3 is made up of 15 amino acids. Between the trimmed V and J ends, which lost 0 bases and 6 bases, there was a span of 12 bases. Looked up from germline, CDR1 is SGHVS and CDR2 is FQNEAQ. The CDR3 nucleotides read TGTGCCAGCAGCTTAGCGAGGGACCTCCGCAATGAGCAGTTCTTC. Protein product: CASSLARDLRNEQFF.

This clonotype was picked up many times. The chain has TRBV12-3 or TRBV12-4 and TRBJ2-3; D assignment may be TRBD1 or TRBD2 (5 bases each). The CDR3 covers 15 residues. V was pared by 5 bases and J by 5 bases, with 17 bases between. The CDR3 reads CASSLPGPLVDTQYF. The CDR3 coding sequence is TGTGCCAGCAGTCTTCCGGGACCCCTAGTAGATACGCAGTATTTT.

This sequence joins TRBV9 and TRBJ2-2, with 12 bases identical to TRBD2. Unmatched junction bases numbered 10, after V lost 3 bases and J lost 4 bases. CDR1 is SGDLS, CDR2 YYNGEE, per germline. CDR3 length equals 18 residues. CDR3 residues: CASSGLAGDSRITGELFF. The CDR3 nucleotides read TGTGCCAGCAGCGGACTAGCGGGAGACAGTCGTATCACCGGGGAGCTGTTTTTT. The full variable domain, its missing parts supplied by reference TRBV9 and TRBJ2-2, is DSGVTQTPKHLITATGQRVTLRCSPRSGDLSVYWYQQSLDQGLQFLIQYYNGEERAKGNILERFSAQQFPDLHSELNLSSLELGDSALYFCASSGLAGDSRITGELFFGEGSRLTVL.

This clonotype was counted a few times. This chain joins TRBV6-2 or TRBV6-3 and TRBJ1-1, with 8 bases identical to TRBD1. Per germline, CDR1 MNHEY and CDR2 SVGEGT. The CDR3 contains 16 residues. V shed 2 bases and J 11 bases; nucleotides not matched to a gene: 16. CDR3 sequence (DNA): TGTGCCAGCAGTTACCCAAGACCCGACAGGGGAGCTGGGGCTTTCTTT. This gives the protein CASSYPRPDRGAGAFF.

V and J are TRBV3-1 and TRBJ2-7; D is unresolved. Germline lookup yields CDR1 LGHDT and CDR2 YNNKEL (reference sequence). The CDR3 has 14 amino acids. The ends were cut back, 1 base at V and 7 bases at J, with 14 bases in the middle. In DNA form, the CDR3 reads TGTGCCAGCAGCCAAGTTGGGCCCCCTTGGGAGCAGTACTTC. It encodes CASSQVGPPWEQYF.

The chain combines TRBV7-2 with TRBJ2-5; 15 positions agree with TRBD2. This CDR3 comprises 17 residues. With 5 bases clipped from V and 0 bases from J, the junction kept 4 bases outside the gene matches. Germline V gene data show CDR1 as SGHTA and CDR2 as FQGNSA. The CDR3 loop is CASSPGTSGGYQETQYF. The CDR3 DNA reads TGTGCCAGCAGCCCCGGGACTAGCGGGGGGTACCAAGAGACCCAGTACTTC.

This clonotype was detected a few times. J is TRBJ1-2 and V is TRBV10-3; weak D call: TRBD1 (5 bases). Germline V gene data show CDR1 as ENHRY and CDR2 as SYGVKD. The CDR3 runs to 14 residues. Trimming left V 3 bases short and J 6 bases short, with 14 bases between. In nucleotides, the CDR3 is TGTGCCATCAGTGAACAGGTCCCTGGGGATGGCTACACCTTC. It yields the protein CAISEQVPGDGYTF.

The V call is TRBV29-1, the J call TRBJ2-3; the D is unclear. The CDR3 extends over 13 amino acids. Germline V lookup: CDR1 SQVTM, CDR2 ANQGSEA. V was trimmed by 4 bases and J by 8 bases, leaving 16 bases between them. The CDR3 nucleotides are TGCAGCGTTGTGACCCGCCAAACTATTACGCAGTATTTT. It yields the protein CSVVTRQTITQYF.

The V gene is TRBV3-1, the J gene TRBJ2-7; TRBD1 matches 8 bases. CDR1 LGHDT and CDR2 YNNKEL come from the germline V gene (reference sequence). Trimming took 4 bases from V and 2 from J; bases not matched to a gene: 4. CDR3 length equals 14 residues. This chain's CDR3 is CASSLMTGAYEQYF. As DNA, the CDR3 is TGTGCCAGCAGCCTCATGACAGGGGCCTACGAGCAGTACTTC.

This clonotype came up a few times. The chain has TRBV19 and TRBJ2-2; 8 positions match TRBD1. The germline V gene encodes CDR1 LNHDA and CDR2 SQIVND (reference sequence). This CDR3 has 17 amino acids. V gave up 6 bases and J gave up 5 bases; unmatched junction bases: 14. CDR3 sequence (DNA): TGTGCCAGTAGCCTATCGGCCAGGGGGCTTTCTACCGGGGAGCTGTTTTTT. Its translation is CASSLSARGLSTGELFF.

This clonotype has only a few counts. CDR3 loop: CASSASEGGNEQFF. CDR3 sequence (DNA): TGTGCCAGCAGTGCCTCGGAGGGGGGGAATGAGCAGTTCTTC. The J gene is TRBJ2-1, the V gene TRBV6-4, with TRBD2 as a possible D gene (7 bases). The V gene lost 4 bases and the J gene lost 7 bases, with 14 bases spanning the gap. CDR1 is MRHNA and CDR2 is SNTAGT in the germline V gene. The CDR3 is 14 amino acids.

V and J are TRBV27 and TRBJ2-3; D ambiguous. CDR1 and CDR2 from the germline V gene are MNHEY and SMNVEV (reference sequence). V was pared by 6 bases and J by 4 bases, with 11 bases between. This CDR3 spans 13 amino acids. CDR3: CASRPVSSDTQYF. CDR3 in DNA: TGTGCCAGCAGGCCTGTTAGTTCAGATACGCAGTATTTT.

This clonotype turned up a few times. The chain couples TRBV11-2 to TRBJ2-7; a possible D gene is TRBD1 (5 bases). The germline CDR1 and CDR2 sequences are SGHAT and FQNNGV. The CDR3 length is 15 residues. V lost 5 bases and J 7 bases, leaving 21 bases between the germline ends. The CDR3 region is CASSPRWGPVREQYF. The CDR3 DNA reads TGTGCCAGCAGCCCAAGGTGGGGCCCCGTTAGGGAGCAGTACTTC. The entire variable domain, with the rest obtained from reference TRBV11-2 and TRBJ2-7, is as follows: EAGVAQSPRYKIIEKRQSVAFWCNPISGHATLYWYQQILGQGPKLLIQFQNNGVVDDSQLPKDRFSAERLKGVDSTLKIQPAKLEDSAVYLCASSPRWGPVREQYFGPGTRLTVT.

The chain recombines TRBV20-1 with TRBJ1-1; 12 bases line up with TRBD1. Germline CDR1 DFQATT, CDR2 SNEGSKA (reference sequence). This CDR3 spans 15 amino acids. V was pared by 6 bases and J by 4 bases, with 9 bases of the junction left unmatched. As DNA, the CDR3 is TGCAGTGCGATTCCGGGACAGGGGGCGGGCACTGAAGCTTTCTTT. It yields the protein CSAIPGQGAGTEAFF.

This rearrangement joins TRBV7-9 to TRBJ1-1; D remains ambiguous. Deletions cut 5 bases from V and 4 bases from J, with 14 bases between. The germline CDR1 and CDR2 sequences are SEHNR and FQNEAQ (reference sequence). The CDR3 is 14 residues long. CDR3 nucleotides: TGTGCCAGCAGCGTTTGGACCCTGGGCACTGAAGCTTTCTTT. Protein sequence: CASSVWTLGTEAFF. Using reference TRBV7-9 and TRBJ1-1 for the parts outside the CDR3, the full variable domain is DTGVSQNPRHKITKRGQNVTFRCDPISEHNRLYWYRQTLGQGPEFLTYFQNEAQLEKSRLLSDRFSAERPKGSFSTLEIQRTEQGDSAMYLCASSVWTLGTEAFFGQGTRLTVV.

This chain links TRBV29-1 with TRBJ2-5; TRBD2 agrees at 10 bases. Trimming at V came to 7 bases and at J to 4 bases, leaving 12 bases not matched to a gene. Germline assignment: CDR1 SQVTM and CDR2 ANQGSEA. The CDR3 consists of 15 residues. Here the CDR3 DNA reads TGCAGCGCCGCTCGGCTAGCGGGAGAGGGAGAGACCCAGTACTTC. Its translation is CSAARLAGEGETQYF. Complete variable domain (other parts from reference TRBV29-1 and TRBJ2-5): SAVISQKPSRDICQRGTSLTIQCQVDSQVTMMFWYRQQPGQSLTLIATANQGSEATYESGFVIDKFPISRPNLTFSTLTVSNMSPEDSSIYLCSAARLAGEGETQYFGPGTRLLVL.

V is TRBV6-2 or TRBV6-3 and J is TRBJ1-5; a weak D match, TRBD1 (5 bases). Trimming removed 6 bases at V and 1 base at J, with 7 bases between. CDR3 length: 13 residues. In germline, CDR1 is MNHEY, CDR2 SVGEGT. CDR3 bases: TGTGCCAGCAGCGGGACGAGCAATCAGCCCCAGCATTTT. The encoded protein is CASSGTSNQPQHF.

In nucleotides, the CDR3 is TGCAGCGTTGAAGAGGATAGCGGGACTTCCACTCCCTACGAGCAGTACTTC. Translated, it gives CSVEEDSGTSTPYEQYF. The rearrangement joins TRBV29-1 to TRBJ2-7, with TRBD2 identical over 8 bases. The CDR3 extends over 17 amino acids. Germline V lookup: CDR1 SQVTM, CDR2 ANQGSEA. Trimming took 0 bases from V and 2 from J; bases not matched to a gene: 12.

The V gene is TRBV3-1, the J gene TRBJ1-1; no definite D call. The germline CDR1 and CDR2 sequences are LGHDT and YNNKEL (reference sequence). The CDR3 runs to 14 residues. V lost 2 bases and J 7 bases, leaving 14 bases between the germline ends. CDR3 nucleotide sequence: TGTGCCAGCAGCCAATCCGGGTTTGAAGGTGAAGCTTTCTTT. This translates into CASSQSGFEGEAFF. Complete variable domain (other parts from reference TRBV3-1 and TRBJ1-1): DTAVSQTPKYLVTQMGNDKSIKCEQNLGHDTMYWYKQDSKKFLKIMFSYNNKELIINETVPNRFSPKSPDKAHLNLHINSLELGDSAVYFCASSQSGFEGEAFFGQGTRLTVV.

This clonotype was seen more than once but under ten times. The chain employs TRBV6-1 and TRBJ2-5, with 7 bases fitting TRBD1. V lost 11 bases to trimming and J lost 1 base; unmatched junction nucleotides: 13. Germline V gene data show CDR1 as MNHNS and CDR2 as SASEGT. The CDR3 extends over 15 amino acids. The CDR3 reads CARTATGWFQETQYF. In nucleotides, the CDR3 is TGTGCCCGGACCGCGACAGGGTGGTTCCAAGAGACCCAGTACTTC.

This clonotype occurred a few times. The chain has TRBV4-2 and TRBJ2-5; 8 nucleotides align to TRBD1. V trimming: 0 bases; J trimming: 4 bases; junction bases outside the gene matches: 1. The CDR3 totals 14 residues. The germline V gene encodes CDR1 LGHNA and CDR2 YNFKEQ. As DNA, the CDR3 is TGTGCCAGCAGCCAAGATACAGGGGGAGAGACCCAGTACTTC. Translation: CASSQDTGGETQYF.